These 31 T cell receptor beta chains came from one sample sequenced in a study of cytomegalovirus exposure and HLA in healthy donors. 60 Vbeta and 13 Jbeta primers were used in PCR. Only in-frame clones appear in the TCRdb table, and some are missing; sequencing was by immunoSEQ multiplex PCR. This repertoire shows 150,000 to 200,000 clones, approximately 81% found once; its top ten account for roughly 7.6%. The material sequenced was PBMCs. These receptors all stem from a young woman in good health and CMV-seropositive.

V gene TRBV5-1 combines with J gene TRBJ1-5; D gene ambiguous. The CDR3 consists of 15 residues. Germline CDR1 is SGHRS and CDR2 is YFSETQ. Deletions cut 0 bases from V and 2 bases from J, with 9 bases between. CDR3: CASSLGGLGNQPQHF. The CDR3 DNA follows: TGCGCCAGCAGCTTGGGCGGGTTGGGCAATCAGCCCCAGCATTTT.

The chain employs TRBV5-6 and TRBJ2-3; 8 bases fit TRBD1. Germline CDR1 reads SGHDT; CDR2 reads YYEEEE. The CDR3 consists of 19 residues. V was clipped by 0 bases and J by 3 bases; unmatched bases: 15. CDR3 amino acids: CASSLVIIRAGGATDTQYF. The CDR3 nucleotides read TGTGCCAGCAGCTTGGTAATTATTCGGGCAGGGGGCGCGACAGATACGCAGTATTTT.

The chain has TRBV5-1 and TRBJ2-1; 10 bases match TRBD2. After removal of 2 bases from V and 10 bases from J, the junction contained 9 bases not matched to a gene. Germline V gene sequence: CDR1 SGHRS, CDR2 YFSETQ. The CDR3 has 15 amino acids. CDR3 DNA sequence: TGCGCCAGCAGCTTACTAAGCGGGGGGGCCGGCGAGCAGTTCTTC. This sequence encodes CASSLLSGGAGEQFF.

The chain uses TRBV6-6 and TRBJ2-7, with a possible D match to TRBD2 (7 bases). The germline V and J ends were trimmed by 6 bases and 1 base, with 13 bases remaining between them. CDR1 and CDR2 from the germline V gene are MNHNY and SVGAGI (reference sequence). The CDR3 covers 14 residues. As DNA, the CDR3 is TGTGCCAGCAGCCTCGGGGGGCTGTCCTACGAGCAGTACTTC. It codes for CASSLGGLSYEQYF.

The chain carries TRBV5-4 and TRBJ2-5; the match to TRBD2 covers 8 bases. This CDR3 has 15 residues. V shed 3 bases, J shed 5 bases, and the junction held 9 bases outside the gene matches. Germline lookup yields CDR1 SGHNT and CDR2 YYREEE (reference sequence). For the CDR3, the DNA is TGTGCCAGCAGCTGGTGGGGGACTAGTCTTGAGACCCAGTACTTC. Translation: CASSWWGTSLETQYF.

CDR3 DNA sequence: TGCGCCAGCAGCTTGGAACAGGGTGGTCAGCCCCAGCATTTT. Translating it yields CASSLEQGGQPQHF. The chain has TRBV5-1 and TRBJ1-5; the D gene is possibly TRBD1 (6 bases). V lost 0 bases to trimming and J lost 6 bases, with 10 bases between them. CDR3 length: 14 residues. Looked up from germline, CDR1 is SGHRS and CDR2 is YFSETQ.

The rearrangement links TRBV28 to TRBJ2-3; 8 bases are shared with TRBD1. V gave up 7 bases and J gave up 8 bases; unmatched junction bases: 5. The V gene's germline CDR1 is MDHEN and CDR2 SYDVKM. CDR3 length: 12 residues. This chain's CDR3 is CASKHDRGTQYF. DNA for the CDR3: TGTGCCAGCAAACATGACAGGGGTACGCAGTATTTT.

This chain links TRBV2 with TRBJ1-1; maybe TRBD1 (5 bases). The CDR3 extends over 13 amino acids. The germline CDR1 and CDR2 sequences are SNHLY and FYNNEI. V lost 5 bases, J lost 3 bases, and 10 bases lay in between. CDR3 residues: CASSQDIDTEAFF. As DNA, the CDR3 is TGTGCCAGCAGTCAGGACATAGACACTGAAGCTTTCTTT.

The V and J genes are TRBV11-3 and TRBJ1-1; 8 nucleotides line up with TRBD1. V shed 4 bases and J 2 bases; nucleotides not matched to a gene: 3. CDR3 size: 14 residues. Germline loops: CDR1 SGHNT, CDR2 YENEEA. CDR3 bases: TGTGCCAGCAGCTCCGCAGGGGGCAACACTGAAGCTTTCTTT. Translation gives CASSSAGGNTEAFF.

The genes are TRBV6-5 and TRBJ2-3, with TRBD2 as a possible D gene (6 bases). Trimming removed 6 bases from V and 0 bases from J, with 7 bases in between. The length of the CDR3 is 13 residues. CDR1 and CDR2 from the germline V gene are MNHEY and SVGAGI. CDR3 nucleotides: TGTGCCAGCAGGCGGGACAGCACAGATACGCAGTATTTT. Amino acid sequence: CASRRDSTDTQYF.

This clone was seen a single time. The chain recombines TRBV4-1 with TRBJ2-2, with TRBD2 as a possible D gene (5 bases). Germline V lookup: CDR1 MGHRA, CDR2 YSYEKL. Trimming shortened V by 0 bases and J by 10 bases, and 12 bases separated the two germline ends. The CDR3 loop spans 14 amino acids. This CDR3 reads CASSQELELEELFF. The CDR3 DNA sequence: TGCGCCAGCAGCCAAGAACTAGAGCTTGAGGAGCTGTTTTTT.

The chain recombines TRBV7-9 with TRBJ2-3, with 10 bases aligning to TRBD2. The germline V gene encodes CDR1 SEHNR and CDR2 FQNEAQ (reference sequence). The CDR3 spans 16 residues. V shed 5 bases and J 7 bases; nucleotides not matched to a gene: 12. Written as DNA, the CDR3 is TGTGCCAGCAGCGCAGGACTAGCGGTGGGAAGGAATACGCAGTATTTT. It specifies CASSAGLAVGRNTQYF.

This chain uses TRBV19 with TRBJ2-1; 11 bases are shared with TRBD2. J gave up 5 bases and V 8 bases, and 8 bases lay outside the gene matches. This CDR3 spans 15 amino acids. Germline lookup yields CDR1 LNHDA and CDR2 SQIVND (reference sequence). The CDR3 DNA sequence: TGTGCCAGTTCGGCCCTAGCGGGGGGTGACAATGAGCAGTTCTTC. Its translation is CASSALAGGDNEQFF.

This chain links TRBV5-4 with TRBJ2-5; TRBD1 aligns across 7 bases. In germline, CDR1 is SGHNT, CDR2 YYREEE (reference sequence). J was trimmed by 4 bases and V by 3 bases; bases with no gene match: 9. The CDR3 loop spans 15 amino acids. The CDR3 reads CASSSGQERRETQYF. The CDR3 DNA follows: TGTGCCAGCAGCTCAGGACAGGAGAGGCGAGAGACCCAGTACTTC.

This chain uses TRBV19 with TRBJ2-3, with 14 bases aligning to TRBD2. The CDR3 covers 17 residues. V lost 2 bases to trimming and J lost 5 bases; unmatched junction nucleotides: 6. Per the germline V gene, CDR1 is LNHDA and CDR2 is SQIVND (reference sequence). The chain's CDR3 is CASSIHPGTSGGDTQYF. The CDR3 DNA sequence: TGTGCCAGTAGTATACACCCAGGGACTAGCGGGGGAGATACGCAGTATTTT.

This clone was recorded once. The gene calls are TRBV5-5 and TRBJ2-7, with 9 bases lining up with TRBD1. The germline V gene encodes CDR1 SGHKS and CDR2 YYEKEE (reference sequence). J gave up 3 bases and V 2 bases, and 6 bases lay outside the gene matches. The CDR3 runs 15 residues. The CDR3 DNA reads as TGTGCCAGCAGCTTACAGGGGGCGACCTTCTACGAGCAGTACTTC. Protein sequence: CASSLQGATFYEQYF.

This chain uses TRBV13 with TRBJ2-1; tentative D call: TRBD2 (5 bases). V dropped 5 bases and J dropped 6 bases, with 14 bases sitting between them. The CDR3 sequence is 14 residues long. CDR1 and CDR2 (germline): PRHDT, FYEKMQ (reference sequence). The CDR3 region is CASSTGRRGNEQFF. For the CDR3, the DNA is TGTGCCAGCAGCACCGGACGTCGGGGCAATGAGCAGTTCTTC.

The chain uses TRBV28 and TRBJ2-7, with D perhaps matching TRBD2 (6 bases). The germline V and J ends were trimmed by 7 bases and 0 bases, with 7 bases remaining between them. The CDR3 is 12 residues long. The germline gives CDR1 MDHEN, CDR2 SYDVKM. CDR3 protein: CASTSVSYEQYF. The CDR3 coding sequence is TGTGCCAGCACTAGCGTCTCCTACGAGCAGTACTTC. Combining the CDR3 with reference TRBV28 and TRBJ2-7 gives the whole variable domain DVKVTQSSRYLVKRTGEKVFLECVQDMDHENMFWYRQDPGLGLRLIYFSYDVKMKEKGDIPEGYSVSREKKERFSLILESASTNQTSMYLCASTSVSYEQYFGPGTRLTVT.

The chain joins TRBV4-3 to TRBJ1-4; no clear D gene. The CDR3 is made up of 13 amino acids. With 0 bases removed from V and 8 bases from J, the gap between germline ends came to 7 bases. CDR1 is LGHNA and CDR2 is YSLEER in the germline V gene. CDR3 nucleotide sequence: TGCGCCAGCAGCCAAGAACACAGCGAAAAACTGTTTTTT. It translates to CASSQEHSEKLFF.

This clone turned up a few times. The chain combines TRBV13 with TRBJ2-1, with TRBD1 matching over 8 bases. CDR1 and CDR2 (germline): PRHDT, FYEKMQ (reference sequence). The CDR3 has 16 amino acids. J gave up 8 bases and V 5 bases, and 14 bases lay outside the gene matches. CDR3 sequence reads: CASSPGVRTGTYEQFF. For the CDR3, the DNA is TGTGCCAGCAGCCCAGGCGTGCGGACAGGGACATATGAGCAGTTCTTC.

The chain combines TRBV20-1 with TRBJ2-1; D unclear. Germline lookup yields CDR1 DFQATT and CDR2 SNEGSKA (reference sequence). CDR3 size: 11 residues. The V and J ends lost 6 bases and 7 bases respectively, with 10 bases between them. The CDR3 nucleotides are TGCAGTGCCAAACACACGAATGAGCAGTTCTTC. It yields the protein CSAKHTNEQFF.

The gene calls are TRBV13 and TRBJ1-3; no clear D. This CDR3 has 16 amino acids. Germline V gene data show CDR1 as PRHDT and CDR2 as FYEKMQ (reference sequence). The V end was cut by 4 bases, the J end by 1 base, with 14 bases between. The CDR3 DNA follows: TGTGCCAGCAGCTATTACTCTAACGGTTCTGGAAACACCATATATTTT. This translates into CASSYYSNGSGNTIYF.

This clone was observed a single time. The rearrangement uses TRBV11-1 and TRBJ1-2, with 7 positions matching TRBD1. Trimming removed 5 bases from V and 10 bases from J; junction bases left unmatched: 13. The CDR3 is 14 residues long. CDR1 is SGHAT, CDR2 FQDESV, per germline (reference sequence). The CDR3 nucleotides read TGTGCCAGCAGCCCCAGATGGGACAGTCCCGTCTACACCTTC. Translating gives CASSPRWDSPVYTF.

J is TRBJ2-1 and V is TRBV4-3; 7 positions match TRBD2. The CDR3 has 16 amino acids. Germline V gene sequence: CDR1 LGHNA, CDR2 YSLEER. Trimming cost V 3 bases and J 1 base; bases outside gene matches: 6. CDR3 sequence (DNA): TGCGCCAGCAGCCAGAAGGCAGCGGGGTCCTACAATGAGCAGTTCTTC. It translates to CASSQKAAGSYNEQFF.

V usage is TRBV2 and J usage is TRBJ1-1, with D perhaps matching TRBD1 (5 bases). Per germline, CDR1 SNHLY and CDR2 FYNNEI. This CDR3 is built from 16 residues. Trimming took off 0 bases at V and 0 bases at J, with 11 bases between the two ends. CDR3 residues: CASSEAGHRLNTEAFF. The CDR3 nucleotides read TGTGCCAGCAGTGAAGCTGGTCACAGGTTGAACACTGAAGCTTTCTTT. The full variable domain, its missing parts supplied by reference TRBV2 and TRBJ1-1, is EPEVTQTPSHQVTQMGQEVILRCVPISNHLYFYWYRQILGQKVEFLVSFYNNEISEKSEIFDDQFSVERPDGSNFTLKIRSTKLEDSAMYFCASSEAGHRLNTEAFFGQGTRLTVV.

The gene calls are TRBV10-3 and TRBJ1-5, with 8 bases identical to TRBD1. The CDR3 is 15 residues long. The germline V gene has CDR1 ENHRY and CDR2 SYGVKD. V was pared by 6 bases and J by 1 base, with 5 bases of the junction left unmatched. The CDR3: CAIRQDRESNQPQHF. CDR3 in DNA: TGTGCCATCAGACAGGACAGGGAAAGCAATCAGCCCCAGCATTTT.

The rearrangement joins TRBV28 to TRBJ1-5; 7 bases map to TRBD1. From germline, CDR1 is MDHEN and CDR2 SYDVKM. Unmatched junction bases numbered 14, after V lost 3 bases and J lost 3 bases. The CDR3 runs 18 residues. Here the CDR3 DNA reads TGTGCCAGCAGTTTGGGTGTGACGTGGACAGGAACCAATCAGCCCCAGCATTTT. As protein: CASSLGVTWTGTNQPQHF. The complete variable domain, with remaining parts taken from reference TRBV28 and TRBJ1-5, reads DVKVTQSSRYLVKRTGEKVFLECVQDMDHENMFWYRQDPGLGLRLIYFSYDVKMKEKGDIPEGYSVSREKKERFSLILESASTNQTSMYLCASSLGVTWTGTNQPQHFGDGTRLSIL.

The chain recombines TRBV12-5 with TRBJ2-3, with 13 bases lining up with TRBD2. Trimming removed 6 bases from V and 0 bases from J; junction bases left unmatched: 9. There are 18 residues in the CDR3. Germline CDR1 reads LGHNT; CDR2 reads FRNRAP. Written as DNA, the CDR3 is TGTGCTAGTGGCCCCGGGACTAGCGGGGTTACCAGCACAGATACGCAGTATTTT. It translates to CASGPGTSGVTSTDTQYF.

The J gene is TRBJ2-3, the V gene TRBV18; perhaps TRBD1 as D (5 bases). The V gene lost 2 bases and the J gene lost 3 bases, with 6 bases spanning the gap. Germline CDR1 reads KGHSH; CDR2 reads LQKENI. This CDR3 contains 13 residues. The CDR3 DNA sequence: TGTGCCAGCTCACCAGCAGGGACAGATACGCAGTATTTT. Translating gives CASSPAGTDTQYF.

Concerning this clone itself: The same CDR3 can be traced to other DNA sequences in this sample. This rearrangement joins TRBV9 to TRBJ2-7; 8 nucleotides agree with TRBD1. Germline V lookup: CDR1 SGDLS, CDR2 YYNGEE. The CDR3 is 14 residues long. The J segment lost 0 bases and the V segment lost 2 bases, leaving 1 base of the junction unmatched. CDR3: CASSVGQVSYEQYF. The CDR3 DNA follows: TGTGCCAGCAGCGTGGGACAGGTCTCCTACGAGCAGTACTTC.

The V and J genes are TRBV4-1 and TRBJ2-5; 10 bases are shared with TRBD1. The CDR3 runs to 13 residues. Germline CDR1 MGHRA, CDR2 YSYEKL. V dropped 4 bases and J dropped 4; count of bases not matched to a gene: 0. The CDR3 DNA reads TGCGCCAGCAGCCGGACAGGGGGAGAGACCCAGTACTTC. It translates to CASSRTGGETQYF.